This T cell receptor beta chain is drawn from a study of PD-1 blockade in classical Hodgkin lymphoma. Sequencing was performed with immunoSEQ multiplex PCR; in TCRdb, only in-frame clones are kept and a portion is missing. The sample lists 2,000 to 2,500 clones; approximately 85% were seen once. Every single patient, without exception, relapsed after autologous stem cell transplantation, and brentuximab vedotin exposure varied. Germline-derived CDR1 and CDR2 are SGHTA and FQGNSA. The CDR3 contains 12 residues. Between the trimmed V and J ends, which lost 4 bases and 4 bases, there was a span of 8 bases.

This clonotype was sampled from a human donor with classical Hodgkin lymphoma. The specimen comprised peripheral blood mononuclear cells (PBMCs), sampled at baseline. The chain recombines TRBV7-2 with TRBJ2-7; D uncertain. The CDR3 DNA sequence: TGTGCCAGCAGCTCCTGGCCTTACGAGCAGTACTTC. This encodes CASSSWPYEQYF.